Listed here is a single T cell receptor beta chain. Its antigen is not identified. The data derive from a study of regulatory T cells in long-lasting Graves disease. J was trimmed by 5 bases and V by 4 bases; bases with no gene match: 6. The CDR3 runs 14 residues. Sample time point: persistent/refractory GD, antithyroid drugs over 5 years with positive TRAb. Extracted RNA from PBMCs served as the source of the TCR library. American Thyroid Association guidelines defined how Graves' disease was diagnosed. Whole-study results and caveats: Patients with persistent disease shared fewer than 3,500 public clonotypes, outpacing the approximately 950 shared by new patients. What was studied was peripheral blood only, and not thyroid tissue.

For TCR beta, libraries came from iRepertoire HTBI primers and Arm-PCR of CDR3 regions. One entry per CDR3 protein results from TCRdb running MiXCR on the multiplex PCR reads. The table shows about 460,000 distinct CDR3 sequences, with 22% occurring only once. The TCR sequence derives from a female donor with Graves disease. Source: peripheral blood mononuclear cells (PBMCs), taken when the disease was refractory, from a patient treated with antithyroid drugs. V gene TRBV12-3 or TRBV12-4 combines with J gene TRBJ2-3, with 7 bases matching TRBD1. CDR3 nucleotide sequence: TGTGCCAGCAGTTCCACAGGGGTTGGAGATACGCAGTATTTT. This codes for CASSSTGVGDTQYF.